Listed below are T cell receptor beta chains from one sample, sequenced in a study of T cell responses to AZD1222 COVID-19 vaccine. Assay used: immunoSEQ multiplex PCR; TCRdb lists only in-frame clones, some missing. The table lists 55,000 to 65,000 clones, 60% to 85% of them singletons. The input for sequencing was peripheral blood, taken 28 days after the second AZD1222 dose. The receptors originated from an adult who received the AZD1222 COVID-19 vaccine. CDR3s include the opening cysteine and the closing phenylalanine or tryptophan. Fields, in order: J gene, D gene, clone size, V gene, CDR3 protein, CDR3 DNA. The D gene is left open where the match is weak. Size is stated for part of the rows, as once, few or many counts, or as a class when the clone is expanded.

J gene: TRBJ1-6; D gene: .; clone size: .; V gene: TRBV19; CDR3 protein: CASSQGLGSPLHF; CDR3 DNA: TGTGCCAGTAGTCAGGGATTGGGTTCACCCCTCCACTTT
J gene: TRBJ1-5; D gene: .; clone size: .; V gene: TRBV12-3/TRBV12-4; CDR3 protein: CASSSMDQPQHF; CDR3 DNA: TGTGCCAGCAGTTCTATGGATCAGCCCCAGCATTTT
J gene: TRBJ2-1; D gene: .; clone size: .; V gene: TRBV5-1; CDR3 protein: CASSLKLRDSANEQFF; CDR3 DNA: TGCGCCAGCAGCTTGAAATTACGGGACTCCGCCAATGAGCAGTTCTTC
J gene: TRBJ1-1; D gene: .; clone size: .; V gene: TRBV7-2; CDR3 protein: CASSLGRGWRTEAFF; CDR3 DNA: TGTGCCAGCAGCTTGGGAAGGGGCTGGAGGACTGAAGCTTTCTTT
J gene: TRBJ1-1; D gene: .; clone size: .; V gene: TRBV5-1; CDR3 protein: CASRTTGTPVPEAFF; CDR3 DNA: TGCGCCAGCAGAACTACAGGGACCCCAGTCCCTGAAGCTTTCTTT
J gene: TRBJ1-1; D gene: TRBD1; clone size: once; V gene: TRBV11-1; CDR3 protein: CASSLAGGQTEAFF; CDR3 DNA: TGTGCCAGCAGCTTAGCGGGGGGACAGACTGAAGCTTTCTTT
J gene: TRBJ1-3; D gene: .; clone size: .; V gene: TRBV6-5; CDR3 protein: CASDPSSGNTIYF; CDR3 DNA: TGTGCCTCCGACCCTAGCTCTGGAAACACCATATATTTT
J gene: TRBJ1-1; D gene: .; clone size: .; V gene: TRBV5-6; CDR3 protein: CASSFGNTEAFF; CDR3 DNA: TGTGCCAGCAGCTTTGGGAACACTGAAGCTTTCTTT
J gene: TRBJ2-2; D gene: .; clone size: .; V gene: TRBV4-1; CDR3 protein: CASSQVWGVNTGELFF; CDR3 DNA: TGCGCCAGCAGCCAAGTATGGGGGGTTAACACCGGGGAGCTGTTTTTT
J gene: TRBJ2-3; D gene: .; clone size: .; V gene: TRBV11-3; CDR3 protein: CASSLGQPTDTQYF; CDR3 DNA: TGTGCCAGCAGCTTAGGACAGCCCACAGATACGCAGTATTTT
J gene: TRBJ1-2; D gene: .; clone size: .; V gene: TRBV2; CDR3 protein: CASSVAQTNYGYTF; CDR3 DNA: TGTGCCAGCAGTGTAGCTCAGACTAACTATGGCTACACCTTC
J gene: TRBJ1-6; D gene: TRBD1; clone size: .; V gene: TRBV5-1; CDR3 protein: CASSPDRGRGSPLHF; CDR3 DNA: TGCGCCAGCAGCCCAGACAGGGGGCGGGGGTCACCCCTCCACTTT
J gene: TRBJ1-2; D gene: TRBD1; clone size: .; V gene: TRBV4-3; CDR3 protein: CASSHAGTDRGYTF; CDR3 DNA: TGCGCCAGCAGCCACGCCGGGACAGATCGCGGCTACACCTTC
J gene: TRBJ2-3; D gene: TRBD2; clone size: .; V gene: TRBV27; CDR3 protein: CASSLLMGLAGVPDTQYF; CDR3 DNA: TGTGCCAGCAGTTTATTAATGGGACTAGCGGGGGTCCCGGATACGCAGTATTTT
J gene: TRBJ1-5; D gene: .; clone size: .; V gene: TRBV18; CDR3 protein: CASSPEEDQPQHF; CDR3 DNA: TGTGCCAGCTCACCCGAGGAGGATCAGCCCCAGCATTTT
J gene: TRBJ2-7; D gene: .; clone size: .; V gene: TRBV19; CDR3 protein: CASSMSRAPYEQYF; CDR3 DNA: TGTGCCAGTAGTATGAGCAGGGCCCCCTACGAGCAGTACTTC
J gene: TRBJ1-1; D gene: .; clone size: .; V gene: TRBV5-1; CDR3 protein: CASSLDWPPAEAFF; CDR3 DNA: TGCGCCAGCAGCTTGGATTGGCCCCCGGCGGAAGCTTTCTTT
J gene: TRBJ2-2; D gene: TRBD1; clone size: once; V gene: TRBV14; CDR3 protein: CASRRQGVGGELFF; CDR3 DNA: TGTGCCAGCAGACGACAGGGGGTTGGCGGGGAGCTGTTTTTT
J gene: TRBJ2-7; D gene: TRBD1; clone size: .; V gene: TRBV19; CDR3 protein: CASSPGTGGSYEQYF; CDR3 DNA: TGTGCCAGTAGTCCCGGGACAGGGGGCTCCTACGAGCAGTACTTC
J gene: TRBJ2-6; D gene: .; clone size: few; V gene: TRBV3-1/TRBV3-2; CDR3 protein: CASSHSASGANVLTF; CDR3 DNA: TGTGCCAGCAGCCATAGTGCTTCTGGGGCCAACGTCCTGACTTTC
J gene: TRBJ1-1; D gene: .; clone size: .; V gene: TRBV18; CDR3 protein: CASSPIRNTEAFF; CDR3 DNA: TGTGCCAGCTCACCTATCAGAAACACTGAAGCTTTCTTT
J gene: TRBJ2-7; D gene: .; clone size: .; V gene: TRBV6-5; CDR3 protein: CASSPRGADEQYF; CDR3 DNA: TGTGCCAGCAGCCCACGGGGGGCAGACGAGCAGTACTTC
J gene: TRBJ1-4; D gene: TRBD1; clone size: .; V gene: TRBV5-5; CDR3 protein: CASSFRDRGQSNEKLFF; CDR3 DNA: TGTGCCAGCAGCTTCCGGGACAGGGGGCAATCTAATGAAAAACTGTTTTTT
J gene: TRBJ1-1; D gene: .; clone size: .; V gene: TRBV2; CDR3 protein: CASSDGVLTEAFF; CDR3 DNA: TGTGCCAGCAGTGACGGCGTGCTGACTGAAGCTTTCTTT
J gene: TRBJ1-4; D gene: TRBD1; clone size: .; V gene: TRBV15; CDR3 protein: CATSRQTGTGGEKLFF; CDR3 DNA: TGTGCCACCAGCAGACAAACCGGGACAGGGGGCGAAAAACTGTTTTTT
J gene: TRBJ2-7; D gene: .; clone size: .; V gene: TRBV28; CDR3 protein: CASTPHGPPYEQYF; CDR3 DNA: TGTGCCAGCACCCCACATGGGCCTCCCTACGAGCAGTACTTC
J gene: TRBJ2-2; D gene: .; clone size: few; V gene: TRBV2; CDR3 protein: CASSEAPQGTGELFF; CDR3 DNA: TGTGCCAGCAGTGAAGCGCCACAGGGCACCGGGGAGCTGTTTTTT
J gene: TRBJ1-1; D gene: .; clone size: .; V gene: TRBV7-9; CDR3 protein: CASRGTFSNTEAFF; CDR3 DNA: TGTGCCAGCAGAGGTACGTTCTCGAACACTGAAGCTTTCTTT
J gene: TRBJ2-1; D gene: .; clone size: .; V gene: TRBV11-2; CDR3 protein: CASSLGPNSNEQFF; CDR3 DNA: TGTGCCAGCAGCTTAGGCCCTAACTCTAATGAGCAGTTCTTC
J gene: TRBJ1-4; D gene: .; clone size: .; V gene: TRBV28; CDR3 protein: CASSFIGEKLFF; CDR3 DNA: TGTGCCAGCAGTTTTATCGGCGAAAAACTGTTTTTT
J gene: TRBJ1-5; D gene: TRBD1; clone size: few; V gene: TRBV19; CDR3 protein: CASSIQGEVGQPQHF; CDR3 DNA: TGTGCCAGTAGTATACAGGGGGAAGTAGGTCAGCCCCAGCATTTT